This entry concerns a single T cell receptor beta chain. The antigen is undetermined. cDNA libraries for TCR beta contained unique molecular identifiers. It was from roughly 1.1 to 9.2 million T cells that about half a million cDNA molecules came. TCRdb reprocessed the PCR reads via MiXCR and lists one record per CDR3 protein. This sample has 450,000 to 700,000 distinct CDR3 sequences, with around 47% found just once. This sample was taken from a study of post-analysis software for immune sequencing data. Study results and caveats: Included in a set of roughly five TRBV segments more frequent in patients than controls were TRBV5-6, TRBV5-1 and TRBV20-1.

CDR3 length: 14 residues. Trimming at V came to 5 bases and at J to 4 bases, leaving 7 bases not matched to a gene. Germline V gene lookup returns CDR1 SEHNR and CDR2 FQNEAQ (reference sequence). This receptor was obtained from a girl between 5 and 17 years old with multiple sclerosis. Sequenced input: blood. This sequence joins TRBV7-9 and TRBJ1-2; 7 nucleotides match TRBD1. As DNA, the CDR3 is TGTGCCAGCAGCGCTGACAGGGAAGGCTATGGCTACACCTTC. Its protein product is CASSADREGYGYTF. Variable domain in full (rest from reference TRBV7-9 and TRBJ1-2): DTGVSQNPRHKITKRGQNVTFRCDPISEHNRLYWYRQTLGQGPEFLTYFQNEAQLEKSRLLSDRFSAERPKGSFSTLEIQRTEQGDSAMYLCASSADREGYGYTFGSGTRLTVV.